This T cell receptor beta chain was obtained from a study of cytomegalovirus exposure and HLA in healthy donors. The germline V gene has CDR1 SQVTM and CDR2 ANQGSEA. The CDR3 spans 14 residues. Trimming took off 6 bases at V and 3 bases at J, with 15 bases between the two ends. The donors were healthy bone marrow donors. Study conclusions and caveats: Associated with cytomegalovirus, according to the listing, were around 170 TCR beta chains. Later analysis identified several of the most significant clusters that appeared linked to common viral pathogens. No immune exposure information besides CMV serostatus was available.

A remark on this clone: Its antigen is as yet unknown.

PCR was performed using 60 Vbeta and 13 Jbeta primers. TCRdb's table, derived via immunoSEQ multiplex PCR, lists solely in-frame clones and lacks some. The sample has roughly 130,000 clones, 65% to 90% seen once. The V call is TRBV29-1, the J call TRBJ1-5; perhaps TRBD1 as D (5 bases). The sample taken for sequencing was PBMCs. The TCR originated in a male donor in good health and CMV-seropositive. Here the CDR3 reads CSVVTGDNNQPQHF. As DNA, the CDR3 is TGCAGCGTCGTAACAGGAGACAACAATCAGCCCCAGCATTTT.